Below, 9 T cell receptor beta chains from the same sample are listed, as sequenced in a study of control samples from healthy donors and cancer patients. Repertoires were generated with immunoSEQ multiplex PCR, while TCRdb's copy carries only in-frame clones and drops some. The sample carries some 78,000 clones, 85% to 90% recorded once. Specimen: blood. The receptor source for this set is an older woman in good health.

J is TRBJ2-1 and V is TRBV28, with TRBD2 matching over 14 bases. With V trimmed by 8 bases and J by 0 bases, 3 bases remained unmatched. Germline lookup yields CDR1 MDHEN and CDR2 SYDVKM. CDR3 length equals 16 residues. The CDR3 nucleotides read TGTGCCAGCTTCGGGACTAGCGGGAGCTCCTACAATGAGCAGTTCTTC. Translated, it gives CASFGTSGSSYNEQFF.

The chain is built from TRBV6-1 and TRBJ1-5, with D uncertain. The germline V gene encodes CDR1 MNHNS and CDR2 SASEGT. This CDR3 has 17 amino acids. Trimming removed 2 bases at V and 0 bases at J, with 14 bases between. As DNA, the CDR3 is TGTGCCAGCAGTGAACGCAGCCTATTGAATAGCAATCAGCCCCAGCATTTT. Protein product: CASSERSLLNSNQPQHF.

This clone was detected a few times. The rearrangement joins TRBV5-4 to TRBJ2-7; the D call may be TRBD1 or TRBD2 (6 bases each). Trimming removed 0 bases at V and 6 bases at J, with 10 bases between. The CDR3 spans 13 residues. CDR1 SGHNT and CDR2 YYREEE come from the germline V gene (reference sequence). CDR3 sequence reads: CASSLAGASEQYF. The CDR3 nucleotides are TGTGCCAGCAGCTTGGCGGGGGCGAGCGAGCAGTACTTC.

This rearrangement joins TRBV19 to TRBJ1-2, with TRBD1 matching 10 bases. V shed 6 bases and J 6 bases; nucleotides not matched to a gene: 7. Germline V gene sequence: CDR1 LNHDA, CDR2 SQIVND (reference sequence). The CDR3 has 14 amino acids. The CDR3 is CASSDLTGGHGYTF. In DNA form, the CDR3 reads TGTGCCAGTAGCGACCTGACAGGGGGCCATGGCTACACCTTC.

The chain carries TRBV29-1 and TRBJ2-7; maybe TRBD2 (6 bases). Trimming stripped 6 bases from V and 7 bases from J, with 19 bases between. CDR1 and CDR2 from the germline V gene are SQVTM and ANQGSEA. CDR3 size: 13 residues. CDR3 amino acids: CSVGAGTGREQYF. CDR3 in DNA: TGCAGCGTCGGGGCGGGGACGGGGAGGGAGCAGTACTTC.

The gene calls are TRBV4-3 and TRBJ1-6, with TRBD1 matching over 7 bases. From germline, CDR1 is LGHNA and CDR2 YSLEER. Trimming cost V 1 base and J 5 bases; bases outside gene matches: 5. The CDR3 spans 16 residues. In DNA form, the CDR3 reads TGCGCCAGCAGCCAAGTTCTCGGGACAGATAATTCACCCCTCCACTTT. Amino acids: CASSQVLGTDNSPLHF.

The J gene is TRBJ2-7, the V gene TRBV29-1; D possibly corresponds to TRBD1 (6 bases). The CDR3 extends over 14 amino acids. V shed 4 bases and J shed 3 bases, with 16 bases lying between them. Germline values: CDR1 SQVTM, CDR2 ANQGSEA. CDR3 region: CSVGLPGDHYEQYF. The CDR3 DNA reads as TGCAGCGTTGGTCTTCCAGGGGACCACTACGAGCAGTACTTC.

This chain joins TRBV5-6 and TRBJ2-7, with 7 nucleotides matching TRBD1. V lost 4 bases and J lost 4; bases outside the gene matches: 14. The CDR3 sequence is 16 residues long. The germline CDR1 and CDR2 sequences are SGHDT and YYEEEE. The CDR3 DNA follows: TGTGCCAGCAGCCTCGGACAGGTCCCCTCCGAGTACGAGCAGTACTTC. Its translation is CASSLGQVPSEYEQYF. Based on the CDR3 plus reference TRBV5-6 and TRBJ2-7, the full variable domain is DAGVTQSPTHLIKTRGQQVTLRCSPKSGHDTVSWYQQALGQGPQFIFQYYEEEERQRGNFPDRFSGHQFPNYSSELNVNALLLGDSALYLCASSLGQVPSEYEQYFGPGTRLTVT.

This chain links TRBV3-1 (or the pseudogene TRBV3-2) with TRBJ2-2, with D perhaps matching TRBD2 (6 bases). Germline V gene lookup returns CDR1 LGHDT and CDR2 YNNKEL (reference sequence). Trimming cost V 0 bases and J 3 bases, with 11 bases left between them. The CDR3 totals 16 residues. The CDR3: CASSQDWREHTGELFF. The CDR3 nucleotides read TGTGCCAGCAGCCAAGATTGGAGGGAACACACCGGGGAGCTGTTTTTT.